These 30 T cell receptor beta chains came from one sample sequenced in a study of CD8+ T cells in alopecia areata. Reverse transcription of extracted RNA yielded cDNA, which provided the sequencing template. Here immunoSEQ multiplex PCR was the method, and the copy in TCRdb shows in-frame clones only, minus some. The table lists 150,000 or so clones, nearly 55% of them singletons. Treatment indicated: oral pan-JAK inhibitor, 5-10 mg twice daily. This sample comprised CD8+ T cells sorted from blood, obtained at week 4, from a patient treated with tofacitinib. The receptors were gathered from a human donor with alopecia areata.

The rearrangement links TRBV5-4 to TRBJ1-2, with TRBD1 matching 12 bases. Germline CDR1 reads SGHNT; CDR2 reads YYREEE (reference sequence). The CDR3 totals 14 residues. Unmatched junction bases numbered 4, after V lost 4 bases and J lost 6 bases. The CDR3 is CASSPGQGADGYTF. The CDR3 coding sequence is TGTGCCAGCAGCCCGGGACAGGGGGCAGATGGCTACACCTTC.

The CDR3 here is CASSFGGGGSKPTQYF. In DNA, the CDR3 is TGTGCCAGCAGCTTCGGAGGCGGGGGGTCCAAGCCGACCCAGTACTTC. The rearrangement joins TRBV13 to TRBJ2-5, with 8 positions matching TRBD2. The CDR3 contains 16 residues. The germline V gene has CDR1 PRHDT and CDR2 FYEKMQ (reference sequence). Trimming cost V 3 bases and J 7 bases; bases outside gene matches: 13.

The chain links TRBV7-9 to TRBJ2-5; 8 bases map to TRBD1. CDR1 is SEHNR, CDR2 FQNEAQ, per germline (reference sequence). Trimming removed 4 bases from V and 5 bases from J; junction bases left unmatched: 6. The CDR3 contains 14 residues. In nucleotides, the CDR3 is TGTGCCAGCAGCTGGGACAGGCCGAGGGAGACCCAGTACTTC. Amino acid sequence: CASSWDRPRETQYF.

Written as DNA, the CDR3 is TGTGCCAGCAGAGAGGACAGGGCCGACACTGAAGCTTTCTTT. As protein: CASREDRADTEAFF. This chain joins TRBV27 and TRBJ1-1; TRBD1 matches 8 bases. The germline V gene encodes CDR1 MNHEY and CDR2 SMNVEV (reference sequence). The CDR3 runs 14 residues. V lost 6 bases and J lost 3; bases outside the gene matches: 6.

This chain links TRBV15 with TRBJ2-7; TRBD1 aligns across 11 bases. The CDR3 loop spans 14 amino acids. V shed 5 bases and J 6 bases; nucleotides not matched to a gene: 6. Germline-derived CDR1 and CDR2 are LNHNV and YYDKDF (reference sequence). Here the CDR3 reads CATSSPGTGGEQYF. The CDR3 DNA reads as TGTGCCACCAGCTCCCCCGGGACAGGGGGCGAGCAGTACTTC.

This sequence joins TRBV5-1 and TRBJ1-1; D gene ambiguous. The length of the CDR3 is 14 residues. In germline, CDR1 is SGHRS, CDR2 YFSETQ. V was shortened by 4 bases and J by 1 base, with 11 bases between the two germline ends. CDR3 sequence (DNA): TGCGCCAGCAGCCCCGGTGGGGAGAACACTGAAGCTTTCTTT. This gives the protein CASSPGGENTEAFF.

This clone has a handful of counts. The V and J genes are TRBV29-1 and TRBJ2-1; 7 positions agree with TRBD2. With V trimmed by 7 bases and J by 3 bases, 12 bases remained unmatched. The CDR3 loop spans 15 amino acids. Germline CDR1 SQVTM, CDR2 ANQGSEA. CDR3 DNA: TGCAGCGCCTCGCTTGTAGCGGGCAGCTACAATGAGCAGTTCTTC. Encoded protein: CSASLVAGSYNEQFF.

V is TRBV30 and J is TRBJ1-1; D is unclear. The CDR3 loop spans 13 amino acids. V dropped 2 bases and J dropped 4 bases, with 11 bases sitting between them. Germline V CDR1 and CDR2: GTSNPN, SVGIG (reference sequence). The CDR3 protein is CAWSIGRSTEAFF. CDR3 nucleotides: TGTGCCTGGAGTATAGGGCGGAGCACTGAAGCTTTCTTT.

CDR3 sequence (DNA): TGCAGCGTCGATTACGGGACAGGGGTGTATGGCTACACCTTC. Its protein product is CSVDYGTGVYGYTF. The rearrangement links TRBV29-1 to TRBJ1-2; 10 bases line up with TRBD1. In germline, CDR1 is SQVTM, CDR2 ANQGSEA. The CDR3 runs to 14 residues. The ends lost 6 bases at V and 5 bases at J; junction bases unmatched: 9.

The J gene is TRBJ2-1, the V gene TRBV5-1; D perhaps matches TRBD2 (5 bases). From germline, CDR1 is SGHRS and CDR2 YFSETQ. CDR3 length: 15 amino acids. The V end lost 4 bases, the J end lost 4 bases, and 15 bases lay between the germline ends. The CDR3 DNA reads TGCGCCAGCAGCCCCTACGGGATCCTATACAATGAGCAGTTCTTC. Its protein is CASSPYGILYNEQFF. Variable domain in full (rest from reference TRBV5-1 and TRBJ2-1): KAGVTQTPRYLIKTRGQQVTLSCSPISGHRSVSWYQQTPGQGLQFLFEYFSETQRNKGNFPGRFSGRQFSNSRSEMNVSTLELGDSALYLCASSPYGILYNEQFFGPGTRLTVL.

This clone was seen a few times. This chain joins TRBV7-3 and TRBJ1-2; maybe TRBD1 (5 bases). Trimming pared 2 bases from V and 4 bases from J, leaving 14 bases between. The length of the CDR3 is 15 residues. CDR1 is SGHTA, CDR2 FQGTGA, per germline. This CDR3 reads CASSLGADSSYGYTF. The DNA for the CDR3 is TGTGCCAGCAGCTTAGGGGCGGATTCTAGCTATGGCTACACCTTC.

In this sample, this clone turned up a few times. The CDR3 nucleotides are TGTGCCAGCAGCTCGGGAAGAAACTCCTACGAGCAGTACTTC. Residues: CASSSGRNSYEQYF. This chain connects TRBV11-2 to TRBJ2-7, with a possible D match to TRBD2 (5 bases). The CDR3 spans 14 residues. Trimming took 4 bases from V and 0 from J, leaving 10 bases between them. The germline V gene has CDR1 SGHAT and CDR2 FQNNGV.

The chain combines TRBV2 with TRBJ1-6, with no clear D. Trimming stripped 6 bases from V and 6 bases from J, with 15 bases between. The germline V gene encodes CDR1 SNHLY and CDR2 FYNNEI. The CDR3 is 15 residues long. The CDR3 reads CASRAVPDGNSPLHF. The CDR3 DNA sequence: TGTGCCAGCAGAGCGGTGCCGGACGGTAATTCACCCCTCCACTTT.

The gene calls are TRBV4-1 and TRBJ2-1; unclear D gene. The V and J ends lost 2 bases and 8 bases respectively, with 13 bases between them. CDR3 length equals 14 residues. Per the germline V gene, CDR1 is MGHRA and CDR2 is YSYEKL. The CDR3 protein is CASSQTVAWDEQFF. The CDR3 nucleotides read TGCGCCAGCAGCCAAACCGTCGCGTGGGATGAGCAGTTCTTC.

The chain combines TRBV15 with TRBJ1-1, with unresolved D. The CDR3 is 14 amino acids. Germline-derived CDR1 and CDR2 are LNHNV and YYDKDF (reference sequence). Trimming cost V 0 bases and J 4 bases, with 9 bases left between them. The CDR3 region is CATSRDRVSTEAFF. The CDR3 DNA is TGTGCCACCAGCAGAGATCGTGTCAGCACTGAAGCTTTCTTT.

Regarding this clone: The same CDR3 is also encoded by other DNA sequences in this sample. The chain joins TRBV4-1 to TRBJ2-3; D unresolved. The V end lost 0 bases, the J end lost 1 base, and 5 bases lay between the germline ends. The CDR3 length is 14 residues. Germline V gives CDR1 MGHRA, CDR2 YSYEKL. The CDR3 DNA follows: TGCGCCAGCAGCCAAGAACGGGGCACAGATACGCAGTATTTT. It codes for CASSQERGTDTQYF.

This clone has only a few counts. This chain joins TRBV7-9 and TRBJ2-7; D remains ambiguous. Trimming removed 4 bases from V and 4 bases from J, with 11 bases in between. CDR1 is SEHNR and CDR2 is FQNEAQ in the germline V gene (reference sequence). There are 13 residues in the CDR3. The CDR3 sequence is CASSSPEAYEQYF. The DNA of the CDR3 is TGTGCCAGCAGCTCCCCTGAGGCGTACGAGCAGTACTTC. The full variable domain, in which reference TRBV7-9 and TRBJ2-7 provide the parts outside the CDR3, is DTGVSQNPRHKITKRGQNVTFRCDPISEHNRLYWYRQTLGQGPEFLTYFQNEAQLEKSRLLSDRFSAERPKGSFSTLEIQRTEQGDSAMYLCASSSPEAYEQYFGPGTRLTVT.

This clone was seen a few times. V is TRBV4-2 and J is TRBJ2-1, with D tentatively TRBD2 (7 bases). Between the trimmed V and J ends, which lost 0 bases and 0 bases, there was a span of 15 bases. CDR1 is LGHNA, CDR2 YNFKEQ, per germline. The CDR3 runs 18 residues. This CDR3 is CASSQDRPGGLSYNEQFF. In nucleotides, the CDR3 is TGTGCCAGCAGCCAAGACCGACCGGGGGGCCTCTCCTACAATGAGCAGTTCTTC.

This clone showed up just a few times. The chain recombines TRBV7-9 with TRBJ1-1; the D is unclear. In germline, CDR1 is SEHNR, CDR2 FQNEAQ (reference sequence). V was clipped by 3 bases and J by 2 bases, with 7 bases between them. The length of the CDR3 is 13 residues. In DNA form, the CDR3 reads TGTGCCAGCAGCTTCCCAGTTAACACTGAAGCTTTCTTT. Amino acids: CASSFPVNTEAFF.

This clone turned up a few times. In DNA form, the CDR3 reads TGTGCCAGCACCAAGACAGGGCGGGATGAAGAGACCCAGTACTTC. Translated, it gives CASTKTGRDEETQYF. This chain uses TRBV7-9 with TRBJ2-5, with TRBD1 as a possible D gene (7 bases). Trimming cost V 7 bases and J 3 bases, with 18 bases left between them. The germline V gene has CDR1 SEHNR and CDR2 FQNEAQ (reference sequence). CDR3 length: 15 residues.

This chain links TRBV13 with TRBJ2-5; D is unresolved. V gave up 2 bases and J gave up 3 bases, with 16 bases separating them. CDR1 PRHDT and CDR2 FYEKMQ come from the germline V gene (reference sequence). This CDR3 comprises 16 residues. The CDR3 protein is CASSLSPRTTEETQYF. CDR3 bases: TGTGCCAGCAGCTTAAGCCCGAGAACCACGGAAGAGACCCAGTACTTC.

The sample holds a few counts of this clone. This chain joins TRBV27 and TRBJ2-5; 9 bases fit TRBD2. CDR1 and CDR2 from the germline V gene are MNHEY and SMNVEV (reference sequence). With V trimmed by 5 bases and J by 4 bases, 8 bases remained unmatched. The CDR3 has 15 amino acids. The CDR3 loop is CASSPSAGGRETQYF. CDR3 nucleotide sequence: TGTGCCAGCAGTCCATCAGCGGGGGGTAGAGAGACCCAGTACTTC.

V and J are TRBV5-6 and TRBJ2-3, with D maybe TRBD2 (5 bases). Germline lookup yields CDR1 SGHDT and CDR2 YYEEEE. V lost 4 bases to trimming and J lost 9 bases, with 9 bases between them. The CDR3 spans 11 residues. For the CDR3, the DNA is TGTGCCAGCAGCGACCGGGGAACGCAGTATTTT. Translation: CASSDRGTQYF.

The chain joins TRBV7-9 to TRBJ2-3; 7 bases map to TRBD2. Per the germline V gene, CDR1 is SEHNR and CDR2 is FQNEAQ (reference sequence). V gave up 5 bases and J gave up 0 bases; unmatched junction bases: 8. The CDR3 has 16 residues. CDR3: CASSQTSAASTDTQYF. CDR3 DNA: TGTGCCAGCAGCCAAACTAGCGCAGCTAGCACAGATACGCAGTATTTT.

This clone was observed many times. This chain's CDR3 is CASSDPGSMNTEAFF. In DNA, the CDR3 is TGTGCCAGCAGTGATCCCGGGAGCATGAACACTGAAGCTTTCTTT. The chain employs TRBV25-1 and TRBJ1-1, with no clear D. Trimming removed 3 bases at V and 0 bases at J, with 11 bases between. The length of the CDR3 is 15 residues. Germline V gene sequence: CDR1 MGHDK, CDR2 SYGVNS.

The J gene is TRBJ2-3, the V gene TRBV30; TRBD1 agrees at 7 bases. CDR3 length equals 13 residues. Germline V gives CDR1 GTSNPN, CDR2 SVGIG (reference sequence). With 0 bases clipped from V and 4 bases from J, the junction kept 1 base outside the gene matches. CDR3 sequence (DNA): TGTGCCTGGAGTGTAGGACAGGCAGATACGCAGTATTTT. The encoded protein is CAWSVGQADTQYF. Together with reference TRBV30 and TRBJ2-3, the CDR3 gives the full variable domain: SQTIHQWPATLVQPVGSPLSLECTVEGTSNPNLYWYRQAAGRGLQLLFYSVGIGQISSEVPQNLSASRPQDRQFILSSKKLLLSDSGFYLCAWSVGQADTQYFGPGTRLTVL.

The chain carries TRBV13 and TRBJ2-4; D might be TRBD2 (5 bases). Trimming cost V 6 bases and J 0 bases, with 18 bases left between them. This CDR3 region has 17 residues. CDR1 and CDR2 from the germline V gene are PRHDT and FYEKMQ (reference sequence). The CDR3 spells CASSLGVAAAAKNIQYF. The CDR3 DNA follows: TGTGCCAGCAGTCTTGGGGTAGCAGCGGCAGCCAAAAACATTCAGTACTTC.

The chain employs TRBV20-1 and TRBJ1-2, with D possibly being TRBD1 (6 bases). The CDR3 is made up of 11 amino acids. Trimming took off 5 bases at V and 14 bases at J, with 18 bases between the two ends. CDR1 and CDR2 from the germline V gene are DFQATT and SNEGSKA (reference sequence). CDR3 in amino acids: CSALKPGALTF. CDR3 DNA sequence: TGCAGTGCTCTAAAACCAGGGGCCCTAACCTTC.

V is TRBV9 and J is TRBJ1-5, with 8 bases aligning to TRBD1. The germline CDR1 and CDR2 sequences are SGDLS and YYNGEE. The CDR3 length is 14 residues. The J segment lost 7 bases and the V segment lost 5 bases, leaving 8 bases of the junction unmatched. CDR3: CASSLRQGIQPQHF. CDR3 coding DNA: TGTGCCAGCAGTCTTAGACAGGGGATACAGCCCCAGCATTTT.

The V and J genes are TRBV2 and TRBJ1-5; D call uncertain. The V end lost 8 bases, the J end lost 2 bases, and 19 bases lay between the germline ends. Germline V gene sequence: CDR1 SNHLY, CDR2 FYNNEI. This CDR3 region has 16 residues. The CDR3 reads CASGGSGHIGNQPQHF. The CDR3 nucleotides are TGTGCCAGCGGTGGGTCCGGGCACATCGGCAATCAGCCCCAGCATTTT.